This T cell receptor (beta chain) was recovered during a study of CD8 T cells in Susac syndrome (dated by TCRdb to the late 2010s). As for the study more broadly: Among the Susac syndrome patients who were sequenced, clinically active disease was present in 5 or 6 and clinical remission was observed in about eight. Susac syndrome patients were therapy-naive, on corticosteroids (some also receiving IVIg), or on IVIg alone at blood withdrawal. Whether CD8+ T cell activation and differentiation in Susac syndrome was antigen driven was tested using repertoire sequencing.

Peripheral blood CD8+ and CD4+ T cells from healthy donors, Susac syndrome patients and multiple sclerosis patients were profiled by high-throughput TCR beta sequencing. Recently defined diagnostic criteria for definite or probable disease were met by the Susac syndrome patients. Bulk CD8+ and CD4+ T cells were purified magnetically by negative isolation, whereas CD8+ TEMRA cells were enriched by FACS. Blood was collected in EDTA tubes and processed within 24 hours, with PBMCs isolated through density gradient centrifugation. PBMCs intended for TCR sequencing were cryopreserved in liquid nitrogen and were subsequently thawed in a 37 degrees C water bath. The sorted or isolated CD4+, CD8+ and CD8+ TEMRA cells reached a purity of at least 90%. RNA was extracted with the RNeasy kit and roughly 0.45 to 1 ug was reverse transcribed using random hexamers. The immunoSEQ multiplex PCR assay, which covers 54 Vbeta and 13 Jbeta segments, was used to amplify TCR beta CDR3 regions. PCR amplification bias was corrected by using a synthetic template baseline for primer optimization and computational correction. For the original study's pipeline: Reads were annotated to V, D and J genes according to IMGT and were analyzed with immunoSEQ Analyzer, with only productive sequences retained. Clonality was computed as one minus Shannon entropy normalized by log2 of the number of productive unique sequences. For each patient and control, public and private clones were evaluated within the 100 most prevalent clones. Clones were defined as Susac-specific if absent from the healthy and MS cohorts, from more than 900 published viral clones and from other ImmuneACCESS disease sequences. TCRdb reran the public reads through fastp at Q25 and MiXCR, keeping productive beta chains. For every CDR3 protein sequence, its rows merge into one entry that carries the most common genes and DNA. These V and J calls derive from TCRdb rather than the authors' analysis. The sample includes 200,000 to 300,000 distinct CDR3 sequences, with roughly 95% observed a single time. The ten largest clones represent under 0.12% of the sample.

General study outcomes and caveats: The CD4+ T cell repertoire of patients with Susac syndrome showed no detectable clonal expansion. The TCR sequencing and HLA analysis was acknowledged to have included a relatively small number of individuals.

To note about this clonotype: Its antigen has not been determined. Base qualities are missing; no much larger clone stands one base away.

V drops 0 bases and J drops 6 bases, leaving 3 bases in between. The CDR3 goes from the cysteine to the phenylalanine over 12 residues. This entry keeps only the CDR3 DNA: 36 bases, framed from base 1. The germline V gene sets CDR1 to KGHSH and CDR2 to LQKENI. The chain links TRBV18 with TRBJ2-1, with the D gene uncertain. The sample taken for sequencing was CD4+ T cells from PBMCs. This TCR came from a human donor with Susac syndrome. The encoded CDR3 is CASSPPSNEQFF. The nucleotide sequence is TGTGCCAGCTCACCACCGAGCAATGAGCAGTTCTTC. Beyond the CDR3, the reference TRBV18 and TRBJ2-1 genes provide the residues; the full variable domain reads: NAGVMQNPRHLVRRRGQEARLRCSPMKGHSHVYWYRQLPEEGLKFMVYLQKENIIDESGMPKERFSAEFPKEGPSILRIQQVVRGDSAAYFCASSPPSNEQFFGPGTRLTVL.